The 20 T cell receptor beta chains in this list originate from one sample, sequenced in a study of cytomegalovirus exposure and HLA in healthy donors. The method was immunoSEQ multiplex PCR; TCRdb's version includes in-frame clones alone and lacks a portion of them. The table has 200,000 to 250,000 clones, 87% seen once. Sequencing used PBMCs. These receptors all come from a woman younger than 30 in good health and CMV-seropositive.

V and J are TRBV21-1 and TRBJ1-2; TRBD1, the D gene given by the table, was not confirmed from the DNA. TRBV21-1 is a documented pseudogene. The CDR3 is 15 amino acids. The CDR3 nucleotides read TGTGCCAGCAGCAATCGAAGGGGCGCCGACTATGGCTACACCTTC. This sequence encodes CASSNRRGADYGYTF.

The rearrangement links TRBV27 to TRBJ1-2; D uncertain. CDR3 length: 14 residues. V was cut by 2 bases and J by 3 bases, with 10 bases left in between. CDR1 is MNHEY, CDR2 SMNVEV, per germline (reference sequence). The CDR3 protein is CASSLGRNYYGYTF. CDR3 sequence (DNA): TGTGCCAGCAGTTTAGGGCGCAACTACTATGGCTACACCTTC.

The chain joins TRBV19 to TRBJ2-7, with a tentative D call TRBD2 (6 bases). The CDR3 runs to 14 residues. Germline V gene sequence: CDR1 LNHDA, CDR2 SQIVND (reference sequence). The ends were cut back, 6 bases at V and 7 bases at J, with 19 bases in the middle. Here the CDR3 DNA reads TGTGCCAGTAGGTTGCGGGACGGTGGTTTGGAGCAGTACTTC. Translation gives CASRLRDGGLEQYF.

This chain connects TRBV6-1 to TRBJ2-1; D unresolved. The CDR3 covers 19 residues. Germline CDR1 reads MNHNS; CDR2 reads SASEGT. V was pared by 2 bases and J by 7 bases, with 27 bases between. CDR3 DNA sequence: TGTGCCAGCAGTGAATCCCCAACGCCAAGCGCGAGTGTCTCAAATGAGCAGTTCTTC. Translated: CASSESPTPSASVSNEQFF.

The J gene is TRBJ2-5, the V gene TRBV9, with D hard to call. Deletions cut 0 bases from V and 2 bases from J, with 8 bases between. The CDR3 contains 14 residues. Germline CDR1 reads SGDLS; CDR2 reads YYNGEE. The CDR3 DNA is TGTGCCAGCAGCGTAGGGAACAGACAAGAGACCCAGTACTTC. This sequence encodes CASSVGNRQETQYF.

The sample holds one count of this clone. J is TRBJ2-1 and V is TRBV6-5; 8 bases map to TRBD1. With V trimmed by 6 bases and J by 7 bases, 2 bases remained unmatched. This CDR3 comprises 12 residues. Looked up from germline, CDR1 is MNHEY and CDR2 is SVGAGI. The CDR3 DNA reads as TGTGCCAGCAGCCGGACAGGGAATGAGCAGTTCTTC. It encodes CASSRTGNEQFF.

The chain joins TRBV28 to TRBJ1-1; D gene uncertain. Germline lookup yields CDR1 MDHEN and CDR2 SYDVKM. V lost 4 bases and J 1 base, leaving 13 bases between the germline ends. This CDR3 spans 15 amino acids. DNA for the CDR3: TGTGCCAGCAGTTGGGCCCCCGGCAAGAACACTGAAGCTTTCTTT. Its translation is CASSWAPGKNTEAFF.

V and J are TRBV10-3 and TRBJ1-5; 12 bases agree with TRBD1. Germline values: CDR1 ENHRY, CDR2 SYGVKD. The length of the CDR3 is 20 residues. The V and J ends lost 0 bases and 6 bases, in that order; junction bases with no gene match: 15. CDR3 coding DNA: TGTGCCATCAGTGAGTCTTCCCCGGGGACAGGGGGCGCGAAGCGTCAGCCCCAGCATTTT. It encodes CAISESSPGTGGAKRQPQHF.

J is TRBJ2-2 and V is TRBV28; possibly TRBD1 for D (6 bases). This CDR3 is 15 amino acids long. Per the germline V gene, CDR1 is MDHEN and CDR2 is SYDVKM. Trimming stripped 5 bases from V and 1 base from J, with 11 bases between. The chain's CDR3 is CASSLSDRNTGELFF. CDR3 coding DNA: TGTGCCAGCAGTCTCTCGGACAGGAACACCGGGGAGCTGTTTTTT.

The chain combines TRBV28 with TRBJ1-2; weak D call: TRBD1 (6 bases). Trimming removed 6 bases at V and 4 bases at J, with 15 bases between. CDR1 and CDR2 from the germline V gene are MDHEN and SYDVKM. The CDR3 extends over 14 amino acids. CDR3 sequence reads: CASRLRGGLYGYTF. CDR3 DNA: TGTGCCAGCAGGCTAAGGGGGGGGCTCTATGGCTACACCTTC.

The chain carries TRBV12-5 and TRBJ2-1, with 7 bases lining up with TRBD2. Trimming removed 0 bases from V and 5 bases from J; junction bases left unmatched: 4. This CDR3 region has 15 residues. Germline CDR1 reads LGHNT; CDR2 reads FRNRAP. The CDR3 loop is CASGLVGLADNEQFF. CDR3 nucleotide sequence: TGTGCTAGTGGTTTGGTTGGGCTAGCGGACAATGAGCAGTTCTTC.

The chain employs TRBV30 and TRBJ2-1; possible D gene TRBD2, 5 bases. Per the germline V gene, CDR1 is GTSNPN and CDR2 is SVGIG (reference sequence). The CDR3 has 12 amino acids. Deletions cut 8 bases from V and 0 bases from J, with 8 bases between. As DNA, the CDR3 is TGTGCCCTAGCTATCTCCTACAATGAGCAGTTCTTC. Translating gives CALAISYNEQFF.

The V gene is TRBV6-6, the J gene TRBJ2-5, with 8 bases lining up with TRBD1. The CDR3 loop spans 14 amino acids. The germline gives CDR1 MNHNY, CDR2 SVGAGI (reference sequence). The V segment lost 5 bases and the J segment 4 bases; nucleotides outside the gene matches: 6. This CDR3 is CASSQTGQGETQYF. CDR3 coding DNA: TGTGCCAGCAGTCAGACAGGACAGGGAGAGACCCAGTACTTC.

The chain has TRBV27 and TRBJ2-7; 14 bases fit TRBD2. This CDR3 has 14 amino acids. Germline CDR1 is MNHEY and CDR2 is SMNVEV (reference sequence). Losses at the gene ends were 5 bases for V and 6 bases for J; bases not matched to a gene: 3. The CDR3 protein is CASSPTSGRGEQYF. CDR3 nucleotide sequence: TGTGCCAGCAGTCCGACTAGCGGGAGGGGCGAGCAGTACTTC.

V is TRBV5-6 and J is TRBJ1-1, with 9 bases lining up with TRBD1. Losses at the gene ends were 2 bases for V and 3 bases for J; bases not matched to a gene: 5. CDR1 is SGHDT and CDR2 is YYEEEE in the germline V gene. CDR3 size: 15 residues. CDR3 bases: TGTGCCAGCAGCTTCGGGACAGGGCGGTACACTGAAGCTTTCTTT. It codes for CASSFGTGRYTEAFF.

The J gene is TRBJ2-1, the V gene TRBV2; 13 nucleotides match TRBD2. Germline-derived CDR1 and CDR2 are SNHLY and FYNNEI. The length of the CDR3 is 13 residues. The J segment lost 7 bases and the V segment lost 8 bases, leaving 2 bases of the junction unmatched. The CDR3 DNA is TGTGCCAGCGGACTAGCGGGAGTAAATGAGCAGTTCTTC. It specifies CASGLAGVNEQFF. The full variable domain, in which reference TRBV2 and TRBJ2-1 provide the parts outside the CDR3, is EPEVTQTPSHQVTQMGQEVILRCVPISNHLYFYWYRQILGQKVEFLVSFYNNEISEKSEIFDDQFSVERPDGSNFTLKIRSTKLEDSAMYFCASGLAGVNEQFFGPGTRLTVL.

The CDR3 loop is CASSPWTSYNEQFF. Written as DNA, the CDR3 is TGTGCCAGCAGCCCTTGGACTAGCTACAATGAGCAGTTCTTC. The rearrangement links TRBV9 to TRBJ2-1; TRBD2 agrees at 7 bases. Germline V gene lookup returns CDR1 SGDLS and CDR2 YYNGEE. The V segment lost 4 bases and the J segment 3 bases; nucleotides outside the gene matches: 4. The CDR3 spans 14 residues.

The table lists this clone with a few counts. This CDR3 is also generated by other DNA sequences in the sample. This chain joins TRBV5-1 and TRBJ2-7; 12 nucleotides agree with TRBD2. The CDR3 is 16 amino acids. J was trimmed by 0 bases and V by 4 bases; bases with no gene match: 5. Germline-derived CDR1 and CDR2 are SGHRS and YFSETQ. Here the CDR3 reads CASSPGTSGRSYEQYF. DNA for the CDR3: TGCGCCAGCAGCCCAGGGACTAGCGGGCGCTCCTACGAGCAGTACTTC.

The V gene is TRBV27, the J gene TRBJ2-7, with D perhaps TRBD1 (5 bases). This CDR3 comprises 15 residues. The V gene's germline CDR1 is MNHEY and CDR2 SMNVEV (reference sequence). The V gene lost 10 bases and the J gene lost 5 bases, with 24 bases spanning the gap. The CDR3 loop is CATFTLAGAGNEQYF. For the CDR3, the DNA is TGTGCCACCTTCACCCTCGCTGGGGCAGGTAACGAGCAGTACTTC.

This clone showed up just a few times. Different DNA sequences within this sample yield the same CDR3. The chain couples TRBV5-1 to TRBJ1-2; TRBD1 matches 11 bases. The V segment lost 4 bases and the J segment 6 bases; nucleotides outside the gene matches: 2. This CDR3 contains 13 residues. Germline V gene data show CDR1 as SGHRS and CDR2 as YFSETQ. CDR3 protein: CASSPGQGDGYTF. CDR3 nucleotide sequence: TGCGCCAGCAGCCCGGGACAGGGGGATGGCTACACCTTC. Variable domain in full (rest from reference TRBV5-1 and TRBJ1-2): KAGVTQTPRYLIKTRGQQVTLSCSPISGHRSVSWYQQTPGQGLQFLFEYFSETQRNKGNFPGRFSGRQFSNSRSEMNVSTLELGDSALYLCASSPGQGDGYTFGSGTRLTVV.